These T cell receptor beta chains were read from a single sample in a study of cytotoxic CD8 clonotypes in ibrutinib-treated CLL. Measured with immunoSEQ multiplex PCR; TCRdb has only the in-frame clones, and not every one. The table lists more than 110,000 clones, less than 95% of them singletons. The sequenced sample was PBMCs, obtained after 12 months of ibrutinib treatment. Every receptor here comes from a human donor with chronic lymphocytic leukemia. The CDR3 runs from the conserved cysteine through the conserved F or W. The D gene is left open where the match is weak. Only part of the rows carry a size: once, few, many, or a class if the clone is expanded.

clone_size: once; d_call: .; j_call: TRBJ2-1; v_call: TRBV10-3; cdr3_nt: TGTGCCATCAGTGAGGGCAACGGCAATGAGCAGTTCTTC; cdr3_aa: CAISEGNGNEQFF
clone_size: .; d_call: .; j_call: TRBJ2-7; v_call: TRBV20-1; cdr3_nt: TGCAGTGCTAGGGGCAGTGACGAGCAGTACTTC; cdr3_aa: CSARGSDEQYF
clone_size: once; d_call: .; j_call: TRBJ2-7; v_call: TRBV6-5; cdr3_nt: TGTGCCAGCAGCCCAGGAGAGGGGCCGCAGTACTTC; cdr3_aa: CASSPGEGPQYF
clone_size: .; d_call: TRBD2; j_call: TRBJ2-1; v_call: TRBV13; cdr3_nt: TGTGCCAGCAGCTCAATAGCGGGAGGGCCGAACAATGAGCAGTTCTTC; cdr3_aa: CASSSIAGGPNNEQFF
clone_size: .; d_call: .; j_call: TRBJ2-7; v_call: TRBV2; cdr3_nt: TGTGCCAGCAGACAGGGTTTTTACGAGCAGTACTTC; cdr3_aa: CASRQGFYEQYF
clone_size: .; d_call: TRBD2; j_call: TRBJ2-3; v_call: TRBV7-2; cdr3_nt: TGTGCCAGCAGCTTAACCGGACTAGATACAGATACGCAGTATTTT; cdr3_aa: CASSLTGLDTDTQYF
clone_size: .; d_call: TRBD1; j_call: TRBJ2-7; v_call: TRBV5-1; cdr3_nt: TGCGCCAGCAGCTTGATGGACAGGTCCTACGAGCAGTACTTC; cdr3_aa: CASSLMDRSYEQYF
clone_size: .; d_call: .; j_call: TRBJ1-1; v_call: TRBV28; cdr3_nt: TGTGCCAGCAACAGTGGAAGGGCCCTGGGCACTGAAGCTTTCTTT; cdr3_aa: CASNSGRALGTEAFF
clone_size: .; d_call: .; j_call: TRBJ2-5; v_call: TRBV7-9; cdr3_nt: TGTGCCAGCAGCTTAGTTGGCGGAAAAGAGACCCAGTACTTC; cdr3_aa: CASSLVGGKETQYF
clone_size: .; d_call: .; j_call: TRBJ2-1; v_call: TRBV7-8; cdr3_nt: TGTGCCAGCAGCCCCCAGGATGGAACTTACAATGAGCAGTTCTTC; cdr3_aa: CASSPQDGTYNEQFF
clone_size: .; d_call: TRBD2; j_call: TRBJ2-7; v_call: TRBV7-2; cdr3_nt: TGTGCCAGCAGCTTGGGAGTAGCGGGAGCCCCCTACGAGCAGTACTTC; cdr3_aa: CASSLGVAGAPYEQYF
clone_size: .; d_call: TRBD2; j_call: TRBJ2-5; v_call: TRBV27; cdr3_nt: TGTGCCAGCAGCCAATACCCCTCTACTAGCGGGAGTATCTTGGAGACCCAGTACTTC; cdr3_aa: CASSQYPSTSGSILETQYF
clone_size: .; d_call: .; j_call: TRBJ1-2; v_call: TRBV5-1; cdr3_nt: TGCGCCAGCAGCTTGCGGGGAGACTATGGCTACACCTTC; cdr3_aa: CASSLRGDYGYTF
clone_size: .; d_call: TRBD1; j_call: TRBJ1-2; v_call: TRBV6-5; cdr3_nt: TGTGCCAGCAGTTCCTCAGGGGGCCGGGGCTACACCTTC; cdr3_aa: CASSSSGGRGYTF
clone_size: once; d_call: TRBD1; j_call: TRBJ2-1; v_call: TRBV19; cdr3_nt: TGTGCCAGTAGCAACACCGGGACAGGGGGCTCCTACAATGAGCAGTTCTTC; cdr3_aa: CASSNTGTGGSYNEQFF
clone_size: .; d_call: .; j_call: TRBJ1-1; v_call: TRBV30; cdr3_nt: TGTGCCTGGAGTTCCCGTCCGGGCACTGAAGCTTTCTTT; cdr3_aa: CAWSSRPGTEAFF
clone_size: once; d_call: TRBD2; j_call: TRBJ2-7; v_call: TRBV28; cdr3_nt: TGTGCCAGCAGCCCTATCGGGACAGGGACTAGCGGGGGCCGCTACGAGCAGTACTTC; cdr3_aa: CASSPIGTGTSGGRYEQYF
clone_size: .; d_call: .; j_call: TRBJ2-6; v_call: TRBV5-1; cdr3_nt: TGCGCCAGCAGCTTGACAGGATCCGCTGGGGCCAACGTCCTGACTTTC; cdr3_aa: CASSLTGSAGANVLTF
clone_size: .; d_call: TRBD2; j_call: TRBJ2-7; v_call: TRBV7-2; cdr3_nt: TGTGCCAGCAGCTGGACTAGCGGGAGTCCGCCCTACGAGCAGTACTTC; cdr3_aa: CASSWTSGSPPYEQYF
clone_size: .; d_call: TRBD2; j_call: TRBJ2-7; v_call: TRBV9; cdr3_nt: TGTGCCAGCAGTTCCGAAGGACTAGCGACTAAGGAGCAGTACTTC; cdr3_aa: CASSSEGLATKEQYF
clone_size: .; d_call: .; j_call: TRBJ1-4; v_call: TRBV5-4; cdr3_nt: TGTGCCAGCAGCTTGGTCGCGGGGGCAGGGAGCGAAAAACTGTTTTTT; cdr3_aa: CASSLVAGAGSEKLFF